This T cell receptor (beta chain) was profiled in a study of cytomegalovirus exposure and HLA in healthy donors. General study findings and limits: There were some V segments, including TRBV6-2 and TRBV6-3, excluded as indistinguishable. Later on, an analysis tied approximately 17,000 TCR beta sequences to HLA alleles at 0.05 false discovery rate.

This clone was picked up a small number of times. Its antigen is currently unknown. This CDR3 comprises 16 residues. V was clipped by 4 bases and J by 6 bases, with 23 bases between them. CDR1 SGHRS and CDR2 YFSETQ come from the germline V gene. Use of 60 Vbeta and 13 Jbeta primers characterized the PCR. Authors' methods: In a later analysis, of approximately 81 million unique beta chains, roughly 9.9 million appeared in at least two donors. Measured with immunoSEQ multiplex PCR; TCRdb has only the in-frame clones, and not every one. V and J calls and clone size come straight from that table; D and trimming were deduced from the DNA. The sample has around 91,000 clones; just under 80% are singletons.

The receptor was derived from a male donor in good health and CMV-seropositive. The sequenced sample consisted of PBMCs. The J gene is TRBJ2-7, the V gene TRBV5-1; TRBD2 might be the D (7 bases). CDR3 in amino acids: CASSLGGLSGVSEQYF. The CDR3 DNA is TGCGCCAGCAGCCTCGGGGGGCTGTCAGGGGTGAGCGAGCAGTACTTC.